This T cell receptor beta chain originates from a study of radiotherapy plus CTLA-4 blockade in lung cancer (dated by TCRdb to the late 2010s). Looking at the study overall: Among enrolled patients, 15% to 20% had an objective response and roughly 31% reached disease control. The investigation overall reported the following: Increased serum interferon-beta after radiation, together with early dynamic changes in blood T cell clones, were reported to be the strongest predictors of response. TCR clones derived from tumors expanded in peripheral blood after treatment with radiotherapy and ipilimumab.

Ends trimmed: V by 0 bases, J by 11 bases; bases unmatched to a gene: 8. From cysteine to phenylalanine, the CDR3 is 13 amino acids long. The CDR3 DNA has 39 bases and is translated from base 1. Reading the germline V gene (reference sequence) gives CDR1 GTSNPN and CDR2 SVGIG. The library came from the immunoSEQ multiplex PCR assay. TCRdb took over this immuneACCESS table, retaining in-frame rearrangements with V and J assigned. Such tables are incomplete; in checked studies, under half of the missing clones stem from an unresolved V gene, and the remainder is unexplained. The sample table lists 51,000 or so clones, around 69% of them with a count of one. Around 10% of the sample is taken by the ten largest. As for this clone: The specificity of this receptor is unknown. The input lacks base qualities; no much larger clone sits a single base away.

Focal radiation therapy combined with CTLA-4 blockade (ipilimumab) was tested in patients with chemo-refractory metastatic non-small-cell lung cancer. The chain is encoded by TRBV30 joined to TRBJ1-1; TRBD1 lines up with 8 middle nucleotides. The receptor was isolated from a human donor with non-small cell lung cancer who had stable disease on radiotherapy plus ipilimumab. The sequenced sample was peripheral blood, obtained from a patient treated with radiotherapy plus ipilimumab. This receptor carries the CDR3 CAWSVSQGQEAFF. Here is the DNA: TGTGCCTGGAGTGTAAGTCAGGGACAGGAGGCTTTCTTT.